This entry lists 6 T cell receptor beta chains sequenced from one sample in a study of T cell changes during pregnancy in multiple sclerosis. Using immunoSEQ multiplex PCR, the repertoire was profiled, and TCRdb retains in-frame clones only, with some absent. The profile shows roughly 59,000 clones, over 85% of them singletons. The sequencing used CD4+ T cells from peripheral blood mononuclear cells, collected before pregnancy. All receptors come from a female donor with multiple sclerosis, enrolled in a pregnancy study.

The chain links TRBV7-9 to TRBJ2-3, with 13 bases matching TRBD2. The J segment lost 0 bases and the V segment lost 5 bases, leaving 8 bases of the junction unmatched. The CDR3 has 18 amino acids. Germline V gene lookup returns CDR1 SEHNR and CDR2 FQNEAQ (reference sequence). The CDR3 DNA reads TGTGCCAGCAGCCGCTCCGGGACTAGCGGGACTAGCACAGATACGCAGTATTTT. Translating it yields CASSRSGTSGTSTDTQYF. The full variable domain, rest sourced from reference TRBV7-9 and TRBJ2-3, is DTGVSQNPRHKITKRGQNVTFRCDPISEHNRLYWYRQTLGQGPEFLTYFQNEAQLEKSRLLSDRFSAERPKGSFSTLEIQRTEQGDSAMYLCASSRSGTSGTSTDTQYFGPGTRLTVL.

CDR3 sequence reads: CASSLEAGEQFF. CDR3 sequence (DNA): TGTGCCAGCAGCTTAGAAGCCGGGGAGCAGTTCTTC. This chain uses TRBV7-2 with TRBJ2-1; D is unclear. Germline V gives CDR1 SGHTA, CDR2 FQGNSA. V was trimmed by 1 base and J by 10 bases, leaving 8 bases between them. The CDR3 contains 12 residues.

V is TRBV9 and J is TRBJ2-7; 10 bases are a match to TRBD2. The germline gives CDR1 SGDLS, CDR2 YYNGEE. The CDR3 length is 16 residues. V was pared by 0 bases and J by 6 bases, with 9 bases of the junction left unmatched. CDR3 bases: TGTGCCAGCAGCGTAGGGTGGCTAGCGGGAGTCGCCGAGCAGTACTTC. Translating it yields CASSVGWLAGVAEQYF.

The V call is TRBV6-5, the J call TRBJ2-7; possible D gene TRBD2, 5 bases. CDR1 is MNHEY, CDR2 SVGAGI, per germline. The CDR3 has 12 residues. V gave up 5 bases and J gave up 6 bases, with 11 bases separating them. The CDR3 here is CASSRPAGEQYF. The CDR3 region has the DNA TGTGCCAGCAGTCGTCCGGCGGGCGAGCAGTACTTC.

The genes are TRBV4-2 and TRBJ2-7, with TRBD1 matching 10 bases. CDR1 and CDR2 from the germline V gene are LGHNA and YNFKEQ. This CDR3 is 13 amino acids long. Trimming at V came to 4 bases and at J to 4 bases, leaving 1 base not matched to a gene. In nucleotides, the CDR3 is TGTGCCAGCAGCCCGGACAGGGGGTACGAGCAGTACTTC. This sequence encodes CASSPDRGYEQYF.

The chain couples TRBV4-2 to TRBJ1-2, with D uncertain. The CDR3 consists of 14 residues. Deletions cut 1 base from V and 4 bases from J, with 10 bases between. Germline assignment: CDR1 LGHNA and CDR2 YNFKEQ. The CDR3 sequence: CASSQGYRGYGYTF. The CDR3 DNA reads TGTGCCAGCAGCCAAGGGTACCGGGGCTATGGCTACACCTTC.